Described below is a single T cell receptor beta chain sequence and its context. TCRdb re-analysed the 5' RACE reads in MiXCR, keeping a single row per CDR3 protein. The profile covers roughly 80,000 distinct CDR3 sequences, with roughly 10% appearing a single time and about 12% taken by the ten largest. The record originates from a study of early T cells in non-severe SARS-CoV-2 infection. The sequencing here drew on whole blood, taken at baseline. This TCR came from an adult who was a healthcare worker with PCR-confirmed SARS-CoV-2 infection or an uninfected control (not recorded which).

CDR3 in amino acids: CASSFSGPLHF. CDR3 DNA sequence: TGTGCCAGCAGCTTCTCGGGGCCCCTCCACTTT. The chain recombines TRBV11-2 with TRBJ1-6; D unclear. Germline-derived CDR1 and CDR2 are SGHAT and FQNNGV. This CDR3 has 11 residues. V was shortened by 3 bases and J by 13 bases, with 7 bases between the two germline ends.